This T cell receptor beta chain was recorded in a study of CD8 T cells in ankylosing spondylitis. Notes on the study in general: Reactive arthritis synovial fluid and blood were previously reported to contain some motif variants. Matched ankylosing spondylitis synovial fluid reportedly contained a significantly enriched population of disease-linked clones.

V was cut by 4 bases and J by 3 bases, with 11 bases left in between. Germline loops: CDR1 SGHRS, CDR2 YFSETQ. This CDR3 is 13 amino acids long. Turning to this clonotype: Its antigen is not identified.

Via MiXCR, TCRdb re-called the 5' RACE reads, giving one row per CDR3 protein. The profile shows 300,000 to 350,000 distinct CDR3 sequences, 20% to 25% of them singletons. Sample: blood, either unsorted or a sorted T cell fraction (not recorded which). The chain recombines TRBV5-1 with TRBJ2-7; D unresolved. The TCR sequence derives from a female donor with ankylosing spondylitis or in good health (not recorded which). The CDR3 region is CASSRNRNYEQYF. The CDR3 nucleotides are TGCGCCAGCAGCCGTAATCGAAACTACGAGCAGTACTTC.